These 22 T cell receptor beta chains originate from one sample sequenced in a study of blood T cell dynamics during melanoma immunotherapy. The protocol was immunoSEQ multiplex PCR, while the TCRdb copy is restricted to in-frame clones and leaves out a portion. Of over 10,000 clones listed, roughly nine tenths were seen once; the top ten hold over 3%. Documented time point: pre-treatment baseline. Sequenced material: blood, taken from a patient treated with checkpoint blockade. All receptors derive from a human donor with melanoma.

Written as DNA, the CDR3 is TGCGCCAGCAGTGACCGCCTGGGTCGGGACAAACAGTTCTTC. It codes for CASSDRLGRDKQFF. The rearrangement links TRBV10-2 to TRBJ2-1; D possibly corresponds to TRBD1 (6 bases). Trimming cost V 3 bases and J 13 bases, with 19 bases left between them. Germline V lookup: CDR1 WSHSY, CDR2 SAAADI. CDR3 size: 14 residues.

The chain uses TRBV6-6 and TRBJ1-5, with D possibly being TRBD1 (5 bases). Trimming pared 6 bases from V and 4 bases from J, leaving 10 bases between. Germline CDR1 MNHNY, CDR2 SVGAGI (reference sequence). The CDR3 runs to 13 residues. CDR3 in DNA: TGTGCCAGCAGCATGCAGGGTAATCAGCCCCAGCATTTT. The encoded protein is CASSMQGNQPQHF.

The chain combines TRBV18 with TRBJ2-2, with unresolved D. Germline CDR1 and CDR2: KGHSH and LQKENI. CDR3 length equals 15 residues. V lost 3 bases and J lost 0, with 8 bases in between. The CDR3 sequence is CASSPQAANTGELFF. CDR3 bases: TGTGCCAGCTCACCGCAGGCTGCGAACACCGGGGAGCTGTTTTTT.

The gene calls are TRBV18 and TRBJ1-4; possibly TRBD1 for D (6 bases). The V gene's germline CDR1 is KGHSH and CDR2 LQKENI. The CDR3 sequence is 15 residues long. V lost 3 bases and J 3 bases, leaving 11 bases between the germline ends. The CDR3 is CASSPVNRANEKLFF. The CDR3 DNA follows: TGTGCCAGCTCACCGGTAAACAGGGCTAATGAAAAACTGTTTTTT. The complete variable domain, with remaining parts taken from reference TRBV18 and TRBJ1-4, reads NAGVMQNPRHLVRRRGQEARLRCSPMKGHSHVYWYRQLPEEGLKFMVYLQKENIIDESGMPKERFSAEFPKEGPSILRIQQVVRGDSAAYFCASSPVNRANEKLFFGSGTQLSVL.

This chain connects TRBV30 to TRBJ2-5; 12 nucleotides agree with TRBD2. CDR1 GTSNPN and CDR2 SVGIG come from the germline V gene (reference sequence). J lost 1 base, V lost 2 bases, and 8 bases had no gene match. The CDR3 length is 17 residues. CDR3 protein: CAWSRTRTSGIQETQYF. The CDR3 nucleotides read TGTGCCTGGAGTAGGACCCGGACTAGCGGGATCCAAGAGACCCAGTACTTC.

This sequence joins TRBV19 and TRBJ1-5; TRBD1 matches at 7 bases. Germline loops: CDR1 LNHDA, CDR2 SQIVND (reference sequence). The CDR3 sequence is 15 residues long. Trimming removed 2 bases from V and 3 bases from J; junction bases left unmatched: 4. The CDR3 nucleotides are TGTGCCAGTAGTATATCAGGGGGTATCAATCAGCCCCAGCATTTT. Amino acid sequence: CASSISGGINQPQHF.

This clone was seen a single time. The chain joins TRBV2 to TRBJ1-2, with D unclear. This CDR3 has 12 amino acids. Trimming removed 8 bases from V and 5 bases from J, with 12 bases in between. Germline CDR1 and CDR2: SNHLY and FYNNEI. The DNA for the CDR3 is TGTGCCAGCGCCGAAAGTCCTTATGGCTACACCTTC. Its protein product is CASAESPYGYTF.

J is TRBJ1-5 and V is TRBV5-6; D is uncertain. Looked up from germline, CDR1 is SGHDT and CDR2 is YYEEEE. Trimming shortened V by 1 base and J by 4 bases, and 6 bases separated the two germline ends. This CDR3 is built from 13 residues. The CDR3 is CASSLKVNQPQHF. The CDR3 region has the DNA TGTGCCAGCAGCTTGAAGGTAAATCAGCCCCAGCATTTT.

CDR3 sequence reads: CASSPGQGGAGANVLTF. The DNA for the CDR3 is TGTGCCAGCAGTCCCGGACAGGGCGGAGCTGGGGCCAACGTCCTGACTTTC. The chain joins TRBV6-4 to TRBJ2-6; 8 bases fit TRBD1. The CDR3 loop spans 17 amino acids. V shed 5 bases, J shed 2 bases, and the junction held 8 bases outside the gene matches. Looked up from germline, CDR1 is MRHNA and CDR2 is SNTAGT.

This sequence joins TRBV18 and TRBJ2-1, with 11 bases fitting TRBD2. V lost 3 bases, J lost 7 bases, and 11 bases stayed unmatched. Per germline, CDR1 KGHSH and CDR2 LQKENI. This CDR3 contains 17 residues. CDR3 in DNA: TGTGCCAGCTCACCCCTGGTAGCGGGAGGGCCATATAATGAGCAGTTCTTC. Translation gives CASSPLVAGGPYNEQFF.

The CDR3 bases are TGTGCCACAACAGGTACTATCGATCAGCCCCAGCATTTT. Amino acids: CATTGTIDQPQHF. The V and J genes are TRBV18 and TRBJ1-5, with a possible D match to TRBD1 (5 bases). V was shortened by 10 bases and J by 5 bases, with 15 bases between the two germline ends. There are 13 residues in the CDR3. Germline-derived CDR1 and CDR2 are KGHSH and LQKENI.

This CDR3 reads CAISFGGSTDTQYF. The CDR3 DNA follows: TGTGCCATCAGCTTTGGCGGAAGCACAGATACGCAGTATTTT. This sequence joins TRBV10-3 and TRBJ2-3; no clear D. Between the trimmed V and J ends, which lost 6 bases and 0 bases, there was a span of 10 bases. Germline V lookup: CDR1 ENHRY, CDR2 SYGVKD. The CDR3 covers 14 residues.

The CDR3 sequence is CASSSPGTSTDTQYF. The DNA of the CDR3 is TGTGCCAGCAGCTCTCCCGGGACTAGCACAGATACGCAGTATTTT. The chain has TRBV7-9 and TRBJ2-3; possibly TRBD2 for D (6 bases). Germline V gene sequence: CDR1 SEHNR, CDR2 FQNEAQ (reference sequence). V was shortened by 4 bases and J by 0 bases, with 11 bases between the two germline ends. There are 15 residues in the CDR3.

The chain has TRBV9 and TRBJ2-2; D possibly matches TRBD1 or TRBD2 (5 bases each). V shed 4 bases and J shed 3 bases, with 16 bases lying between them. The CDR3 is 16 amino acids. Looked up from germline, CDR1 is SGDLS and CDR2 is YYNGEE. This CDR3 reads CASSPPPGTYTGELFF. DNA of the CDR3: TGTGCCAGCAGCCCCCCGCCAGGGACGTACACCGGGGAGCTGTTTTTT.

V is TRBV7-8 and J is TRBJ2-7, with D hard to call. V was trimmed by 8 bases and J by 2 bases, leaving 19 bases between them. The CDR3 has 15 amino acids. Germline V CDR1 and CDR2: SGHVS, FQNEAQ. In nucleotides, the CDR3 is TGTGCCAGCGGACCGGGCAGATCGAATCCCTACGAGCAGTACTTC. Translating it yields CASGPGRSNPYEQYF. The whole variable domain, remainder taken from reference TRBV7-8 and TRBJ2-7, is GAGVSQSPRYKVAKRGQDVALRCDPISGHVSLFWYQQALGQGPEFLTYFQNEAQLDKSGLPSDRFFAERPEGSVSTLKIQRTQQEDSAVYLCASGPGRSNPYEQYFGPGTRLTVT.

About this clone itself: An end of the junction does not agree with germline; a read error may underlie this. The J gene is TRBJ2-7, the V gene TRBV20-1; no clear D gene. CDR3 length equals 9 residues. The V gene's germline CDR1 is DFQATT and CDR2 SNEGSKA (reference sequence). CDR3 in amino acids: CSARAPYHF. The CDR3 DNA reads as TGCAGTGCCCGAGCCCCCTACCACTTC.

The V gene is TRBV6-1, the J gene TRBJ2-7; TRBD2 is a possible D gene (6 bases). From germline, CDR1 is MNHNS and CDR2 SASEGT. With 7 bases removed from V and 7 bases from J, the gap between germline ends came to 23 bases. The CDR3 covers 15 residues. The CDR3 loop reads CASTLEEGTAEEQYF. CDR3 bases: TGTGCCAGCACCCTAGAGGAGGGGACCGCTGAAGAGCAGTACTTC.

The chain is built from TRBV4-1 and TRBJ2-1; 11 positions match TRBD2. This CDR3 has 17 residues. The J segment lost 8 bases and the V segment lost 0 bases, leaving 9 bases of the junction unmatched. CDR1 is MGHRA, CDR2 YSYEKL, per germline. The CDR3 DNA reads TGCGCCAGCAGCCAAGAGGGCGGGACTAGCGGTCGCGATGAGCAGTTCTTC. Translation gives CASSQEGGTSGRDEQFF.

This chain links TRBV19 with TRBJ1-1; 8 nucleotides match TRBD1. V lost 5 bases and J lost 4; bases outside the gene matches: 9. This CDR3 contains 15 residues. CDR1 and CDR2 from the germline V gene are LNHDA and SQIVND (reference sequence). The CDR3 is CASSSPRGLGTEAFF. DNA for the CDR3: TGTGCCAGTAGTTCCCCCAGGGGGCTTGGCACTGAAGCTTTCTTT. The entire variable domain, with the rest obtained from reference TRBV19 and TRBJ1-1, is as follows: DGGITQSPKYLFRKEGQNVTLSCEQNLNHDAMYWYRQDPGQGLRLIYYSQIVNDFQKGDIAEGYSVSREKKESFPLTVTSAQKNPTAFYLCASSSPRGLGTEAFFGQGTRLTVV.

The chain is built from TRBV5-1 and TRBJ2-6; D not certain. The CDR3 has 15 residues. Trimming removed 3 bases from V and 0 bases from J, with 7 bases in between. CDR1 is SGHRS and CDR2 is YFSETQ in the germline V gene. CDR3 DNA: TGCGCCAGCAGCTCTCAGTTCTCTGGGGCCAACGTCCTGACTTTC. Its translation is CASSSQFSGANVLTF.

The chain joins TRBV4-1 to TRBJ2-1; D gene uncertain. Germline CDR1 reads MGHRA; CDR2 reads YSYEKL. This CDR3 spans 15 amino acids. Deletions cut 1 base from V and 5 bases from J, with 12 bases between. CDR3 sequence: CASSQGPLTNNEQFF. The DNA for the CDR3 is TGCGCCAGCAGCCAAGGACCCCTAACGAACAATGAGCAGTTCTTC.

The CDR3 nucleotides read TGTGCCAGCAGCGACAACCCACAGGGGGCGAAAGGGGCCAACGTCCTGACTTTC. Translated, it gives CASSDNPQGAKGANVLTF. The chain combines TRBV5-4 with TRBJ2-6; 9 nucleotides agree with TRBD1. Germline assignment: CDR1 SGHNT and CDR2 YYREEE (reference sequence). CDR3 length equals 18 residues. J lost 4 bases, V lost 4 bases, and 12 bases had no gene match.